This T cell receptor (beta chain) was observed in a study of T cells after yellow fever vaccination. Study summary: The authors prepared low-cell-number fractions using SMART-Seq v4 Ultra Low Input.

The table lists this clonotype with many counts. In germline, CDR1 is MNHEY, CDR2 SVGAGI. The CDR3 is 13 amino acids. V lost 7 bases to trimming and J lost 3 bases, with 12 bases between them. Using its own MiXCR run on the 5' RACE reads, TCRdb lists one record per CDR3 protein. This sample has a few hundred thousand distinct CDR3 sequences; around 4.9% occur once, and the top ten carry about 3.5%. The rearrangement uses TRBV6-5 and TRBJ1-2, with D unclear. Sequenced material: CD4+ T cells sorted from PBMCs, taken on the day of the yellow fever booster vaccination. The TCR sequence derives from a man between 18 and 35 years old who received the YFV17D yellow fever vaccine. CDR3 coding DNA: TGTGCCAGCACCCCAGGACGGGACTATGGCTACACCTTC. Protein product: CASTPGRDYGYTF.